This record concerns one T cell receptor beta chain sequence. V was pared by 6 bases and J by 5 bases, with 9 bases of the junction left unmatched. The CDR3 has 16 amino acids. Germline CDR1 reads MDHEN; CDR2 reads SYDVKM. In the original workflow: Amplification with reference gene primers provided the estimates of nucleated cell counts. Clones were sequenced by immunoSEQ multiplex PCR, and TCRdb holds only the in-frame ones, with some missing. The V and J calls and the clone size are those of that table, but D and trimming were determined from the DNA. The top ten clones hold 5.5% to 7% of a sample with around 320,000 clones, more than 70% of them seen once. These data come from a study of blood T cell repertoires in COVID-19. The overall study: The origin of the acute and convalescent COVID-19 samples was the United States, Italy and Spain. T cells, B-cell-depleted T cells, or PBMCs provided the cDNA or gDNA that served as material.

V is TRBV28 and J is TRBJ2-3; 12 positions match TRBD2. The sequence was collected from a woman in her thirties who had recovered from COVID-19. The sample comprised peripheral blood. For the CDR3, the DNA is TGTGCCAGCAGCTGGACTAGCGGGGATTCGGGAGATACGCAGTATTTT. Its protein product is CASSWTSGDSGDTQYF.